Listed below are T cell receptor beta chains from one sample, sequenced in a study of control samples from healthy donors and cancer patients. Data came from immunoSEQ multiplex PCR; TCRdb stores just in-frame clones and leaves some out. The sample contains 200,000 or so clones, around 94% of which appear only once. Sequencing was performed on blood. The receptors were gathered from a man between 50 and 59 years old in good health. CDR3s include the opening cysteine and the closing phenylalanine or tryptophan. A D gene is named only where the DNA matches it firmly. Some rows mark clone size as missing; the rest say once, few, many or name a class of expanded clone.

d_call	v_call	clone_size	j_call	cdr3_length	cdr3_nt	cdr3_aa
NA	TRBV11-2	NA	TRBJ2-3	15	TGTGCCAGCAGCTACCTAGTAGGGAGTCCAGATACGCAGTATTTT	CASSYLVGSPDTQYF
NA	TRBV11-2	NA	TRBJ1-2	13	TGTGCCAGCAGCTTCGGGGAAAACTATGGCTACACCTTC	CASSFGENYGYTF
NA	TRBV6-5	NA	TRBJ1-4	15	TGTGCCAGCAGAGCGGGGGCAGGGAGACTTAACGAACTGTTTTTT	CASRAGAGRLNELFF
NA	TRBV7-2	NA	TRBJ1-4	14	TGTGCCAGCAGCTGGGGACCGGAAAATGAAAAACTGTTTTTT	CASSWGPENEKLFF
TRBD1	TRBV4-2	NA	TRBJ2-3	15	TGTGCCAGCAGCTTTATCGGACAGGGAACAGATACGCAGTATTTT	CASSFIGQGTDTQYF
NA	TRBV30	NA	TRBJ1-4	15	TGTGCCTGGAAACTTAACAGGGCGGGTAATGAAAAACTGTTTTTT	CAWKLNRAGNEKLFF
NA	TRBV21-1	NA	TRBJ1-2	16	TGTGCCAGCAGCAGCCCCCAAGGACAGGCCGATGAGGGCTACACCTTC	CASSSPQGQADEGYTF
NA	TRBV6-5	few	TRBJ1-6	14	TGTGCCAGTGCCCCCGGACCCTATAATTCACCCCTCCACTTT	CASAPGPYNSPLHF
TRBD2	TRBV19	NA	TRBJ2-1	17	TGTGCCAGTAGTATGACCCAGCGGGGGGGTGGCCACAATGAGCAGTTCTTC	CASSMTQRGGGHNEQFF
NA	TRBV3-1/TRBV3-2	few	TRBJ2-2	12	TGTGCCAGCAGCCCCCAGGGCGGGGAGCTGTTTTTT	CASSPQGGELFF
TRBD1	TRBV20-1	NA	TRBJ2-3	16	TGCAGTGCTAGTTACAGGGGGCGGACTAGCACAGATACGCAGTATTTT	CSASYRGRTSTDTQYF
NA	TRBV6-5	NA	TRBJ1-6	12	TGTGCCAGCAGACCAGGGAATTCACCCCTCCACTTT	CASRPGNSPLHF
NA	TRBV5-1	NA	TRBJ1-1	13	TGCGCCAGCAGTCAAGGACGGAACACTGAAGCTTTCTTT	CASSQGRNTEAFF
TRBD2	TRBV7-3	NA	TRBJ2-1	16	TGTGCCAGCAGCTCGACGGGACTAGCGACCCTCAATGAGCAGTTCTTC	CASSSTGLATLNEQFF
TRBD1	TRBV9	NA	TRBJ2-1	15	TGTGCCAGCAGCCGGACAGGGGAGTCCTACAATGAGCAGCTCTTC	CASSRTGESYNEQLF
NA	TRBV7-9	NA	TRBJ2-3	11	TGTGCCAGCAGTCCGACGGATACGCAGTATTTT	CASSPTDTQYF
TRBD1	TRBV5-1	once	TRBJ2-3	14	TGCGCCAGCAGCCTCGGACAGGGGCGGGATACGCAGTATTTT	CASSLGQGRDTQYF
TRBD1	TRBV2	once	TRBJ1-2	13	TGTGCCAGCAGCGGGACAGGGATAGGTGGCTACACCTTC	CASSGTGIGGYTF
NA	TRBV12-3/TRBV12-4	NA	TRBJ1-2	13	TGTGCCAGCAGATCACAGGGTCACTATGGCTACACCTTC	CASRSQGHYGYTF
NA	TRBV7-2	NA	TRBJ2-7	15	TGTGCCAGCAGCTCCTTCCGGCGGAGCTCCTACGAGCAGTACTTC	CASSSFRRSSYEQYF
TRBD1	TRBV29-1	NA	TRBJ1-2	14	TGCAGCGTTGAAAGGTGGGACAGAAACTATGGCTACACCTTC	CSVERWDRNYGYTF
NA	TRBV6-6	NA	TRBJ1-4	11	TGTGTCGGAAGGACTAATGAAAAACTGTTTTTT	CVGRTNEKLFF
NA	TRBV5-4	NA	TRBJ1-6	15	TGTGCCAGCAGCTTGGTCACAGGGCTCAATTCACCCCTCCACTTT	CASSLVTGLNSPLHF
NA	TRBV19	NA	TRBJ1-6	16	TGTGCCAGTAGTATAGAAGAGGCAGGGACTTATTCACCCCTCCACTTT	CASSIEEAGTYSPLHF
TRBD1	TRBV24-1	NA	TRBJ1-1	15	TGTGCCACCAGTGATGCCGGGACAGGGGACACTGAAGCTTTCTTT	CATSDAGTGDTEAFF
NA	TRBV6-4	once	TRBJ1-1	15	TGTGCCAGCAGTTCTTACGGGGGTATTTTATCTGAAGCTTTCTTT	CASSSYGGILSEAFF
TRBD1	TRBV2	NA	TRBJ1-5	15	TGTGCCAGCAGCCCCGGGACAGGGGGTAGTCAGCCCCAGCATTTT	CASSPGTGGSQPQHF
NA	TRBV5-1	NA	TRBJ2-5	16	TGCGCCAGCAGCTTGGGCGGGTCCACGGAAGGAGAGACCCAGTACTTC	CASSLGGSTEGETQYF
NA	TRBV18	NA	TRBJ1-5	13	TGTGCCAGCTCACCGGAGGTAGGCGGGCCCCAGCATTTT	CASSPEVGGPQHF
NA	TRBV11-2	NA	TRBJ1-2	15	TGTGCCAGCAGCCCAGTGTCAATCGCTAACTATGGCTACACCTTC	CASSPVSIANYGYTF
TRBD2	TRBV28	NA	TRBJ2-5	13	TGTGCCAGCAACCCTAGCGGACAAGAGACCCAGTACTTC	CASNPSGQETQYF
NA	TRBV2	NA	TRBJ1-4	18	TGTGCCAGCAGGGAGGGGGGGGACCTTGGGTATGCTGATGAAAAACTGTTTTTT	CASREGGDLGYADEKLFF